Each of the 23 T cell receptor beta chains below was sequenced from the same sample in a study of T cells in Graves' hyperthyroidism and ophthalmopathy. TCR beta CDR3 region amplification was performed from RNA transcripts. First-round RT-PCR targeting the TCR CDR3 was performed with the HTBI primer set. MiXCR was run by TCRdb on the multiplex PCR reads, yielding one entry per CDR3 protein. The table has approximately 590,000 distinct CDR3 sequences, more than 45% seen once. Sequenced input: peripheral blood or thyroid tissue (not recorded which). The receptors originated from a young woman with Graves' hyperthyroidism.

This clonotype was counted ten times or more. This rearrangement joins TRBV2 to TRBJ1-6; D remains unclear. The CDR3 extends over 15 amino acids. The germline gives CDR1 SNHLY, CDR2 FYNNEI. Trimming removed 5 bases from V and 3 bases from J, with 11 bases in between. The CDR3 nucleotides read TGTGCCAGCAGTTTGCCGCTATTCTATAATTCACCCCTCCACTTT. Amino acid sequence: CASSLPLFYNSPLHF.

About this clonotype itself: A much more abundant neighbour one base away suggests this may be a read error. The chain couples TRBV10-3 to TRBJ2-2; D possibly matches TRBD1 or TRBD2 (6 bases each). Germline CDR1 reads ENHRY; CDR2 reads SYGVKD. The CDR3 sequence is 13 residues long. The CDR3 spells CAISGQNTGGLFF. The CDR3 nucleotides are TGTGCCATCAGCGGACAGAACACCGGGGGGCTGTTTTTT.

V gene TRBV20-1 combines with J gene TRBJ1-1; no firm D call. V gave up 3 bases and J gave up 0 bases, with 5 bases separating them. The CDR3 runs 12 residues. The germline V gene encodes CDR1 DFQATT and CDR2 SNEGSKA (reference sequence). Here the CDR3 DNA reads TGCAGTGCTAGGGCTCTGAACACTGAAGCTTTCTTT. It yields the protein CSARALNTEAFF.

V is TRBV6-1 and J is TRBJ1-2; D is ambiguous. Germline-derived CDR1 and CDR2 are MNHNS and SASEGT. The CDR3 extends over 13 amino acids. V lost 6 bases and J 6 bases, leaving 14 bases between the germline ends. In DNA form, the CDR3 reads TGTGCCAGCAGCCCCCCAGGTGCGCATGGCTACACCTTC. This gives the protein CASSPPGAHGYTF.

This clonotype appeared many times. The V gene is TRBV7-9, the J gene TRBJ1-1; D remains unclear. Trimming stripped 3 bases from V and 4 bases from J, with 12 bases between. The CDR3 consists of 14 residues. Germline V gene data show CDR1 as SEHNR and CDR2 as FQNEAQ (reference sequence). The CDR3 here is CASSFPAEVTEAFF. CDR3 in DNA: TGTGCCAGCAGCTTTCCCGCAGAGGTCACTGAAGCTTTCTTT.

V is TRBV29-1 and J is TRBJ2-7, with 11 bases aligning to TRBD2. The V gene's germline CDR1 is SQVTM and CDR2 ANQGSEA. This CDR3 comprises 14 residues. J lost 2 bases, V lost 6 bases, and 6 bases had no gene match. CDR3 in amino acids: CSVAGTSGAYEQYF. The CDR3 coding sequence is TGCAGCGTAGCCGGGACTAGCGGTGCCTACGAGCAGTACTTC.

The V gene is TRBV10-3, the J gene TRBJ2-2; D uncertain. Germline CDR1 reads ENHRY; CDR2 reads SYGVKD. Trimming cost V 3 bases and J 2 bases, with 7 bases left between them. CDR3 size: 14 residues. CDR3 nucleotide sequence: TGTGCCATCAGTGATGCAGCAAACACCGGGGAGCTGTTTTTT. As protein: CAISDAANTGELFF.

Concerning this clonotype itself: It may be a read error: a sequence one base away is much more abundant. The chain carries TRBV2 and TRBJ2-7, with D maybe TRBD1 (5 bases). V was shortened by 4 bases and J by 5 bases, with 6 bases between the two germline ends. This CDR3 comprises 11 residues. Germline lookup yields CDR1 SNHLY and CDR2 FYNNEI. In nucleotides, the CDR3 is TGTGCCAGCAGTGTAGGGGACGAGCAGTACTTC. Protein: CASSVGDEQYF.

The V gene is TRBV20-1, the J gene TRBJ1-2, with no clear D. CDR3 length equals 17 residues. Between the trimmed V and J ends, which lost 3 bases and 4 bases, there was a span of 24 bases. In germline, CDR1 is DFQATT, CDR2 SNEGSKA (reference sequence). The CDR3 DNA reads TGCAGTGCTAGCCCCTTGGGAGGCAGAGGGCTTGGCTATGGCTACACCTTC. Translation: CSASPLGGRGLGYGYTF.

This clonotype appeared many times. This chain uses TRBV7-9 with TRBJ1-1, with D possibly TRBD1 on 5 matching bases. The CDR3 runs to 14 residues. V lost 7 bases and J 5 bases, leaving 17 bases between the germline ends. Germline-derived CDR1 and CDR2 are SEHNR and FQNEAQ (reference sequence). The CDR3 DNA is TGTGCCAGCATTTCCCGCCTGTGGGGGACTGAAGCTTTCTTT. Translation: CASISRLWGTEAFF.

The chain recombines TRBV7-9 with TRBJ2-7, with TRBD1 identical over 10 bases. The CDR3 loop spans 15 amino acids. Losses at the gene ends were 5 bases for V and 6 bases for J; bases not matched to a gene: 10. In germline, CDR1 is SEHNR, CDR2 FQNEAQ (reference sequence). This CDR3 is CASSQNGQGGGEQYF. CDR3 coding DNA: TGTGCCAGCAGCCAGAACGGACAGGGGGGTGGCGAGCAGTACTTC.

This clonotype was recorded many times. The J gene is TRBJ1-1, the V gene TRBV9; D gene unclear. Germline CDR1 and CDR2: SGDLS and YYNGEE. Trimming pared 4 bases from V and 3 bases from J, leaving 10 bases between. The length of the CDR3 is 13 residues. Here the CDR3 DNA reads TGTGCCAGCAGCCCCGGGAAGTACACTGAAGCTTTCTTT. Residues: CASSPGKYTEAFF.

This clonotype was recorded a few times. This chain joins TRBV5-1 and TRBJ1-1, with 8 bases identical to TRBD1. After removal of 2 bases from V and 6 bases from J, the junction contained 6 bases not matched to a gene. Germline values: CDR1 SGHRS, CDR2 YFSETQ. CDR3 length: 14 residues. CDR3 region: CASSLVTGGAEAFF. The CDR3 nucleotides are TGCGCCAGCAGCTTAGTAACAGGGGGGGCTGAAGCTTTCTTT.

This clonotype was seen a handful of times. The chain joins TRBV19 to TRBJ2-7, with a weak D call TRBD2 (6 bases). In germline, CDR1 is LNHDA, CDR2 SQIVND (reference sequence). The CDR3 contains 15 residues. V lost 9 bases and J lost 0, with 18 bases in between. CDR3 coding DNA: TGTGCCAGCGCACCTTCCGGGACTTACTCCTACGAGCAGTACTTC. It encodes CASAPSGTYSYEQYF.

V and J are TRBV27 and TRBJ1-5; D call uncertain. CDR1 is MNHEY, CDR2 SMNVEV, per germline (reference sequence). With 6 bases removed from V and 6 bases from J, the gap between germline ends came to 15 bases. CDR3 length: 14 amino acids. The CDR3 DNA reads TGTGCCAGCAGAGCCCAGCGACGTGGTCAGCCCCAGCATTTT. Amino acids: CASRAQRRGQPQHF.

Comment on this clonotype: Compared with germline, one end of the junction differs, possibly owing to a read error. The genes are TRBV9 and TRBJ1-6; D unclear. The CDR3 runs 13 residues. CDR1 is SGDLS, CDR2 YYNGEE, per germline. The CDR3 sequence: CASSVAYESPLHF. The CDR3 DNA is TGTGCCAGCAGTGTAGCATATGAATCACCCCTCCACTTT.

A note on this clonotype: The germline gene is not matched at one end of the junction; a read error may be the cause. The gene calls are TRBV7-2 and TRBJ1-2; D ambiguous. The CDR3 is 17 amino acids. Germline V gene lookup returns CDR1 SGHTA and CDR2 FQGNSA. The DNA of the CDR3 is TGCGCCAGCAGCCATCTTCCCCGTGGAGGAGGGAAAGGCGGCTACACCTTC. Protein sequence: CASSHLPRGGGKGGYTF.

V and J are TRBV14 and TRBJ1-6, with D maybe TRBD1 (5 bases). CDR3 length: 17 residues. The germline gives CDR1 SGHDN, CDR2 FVKESK. V was trimmed by 3 bases and J by 1 base, leaving 13 bases between them. The CDR3 DNA reads as TGTGCCAGCAGCCAGGGGGGGGGGAGATCCTATAATTCACCCCTCCACTTT. Its translation: CASSQGGGRSYNSPLHF.

The V call is TRBV12-3 or TRBV12-4, the J call TRBJ1-4; 8 bases are a match to TRBD1. The CDR3 extends over 14 amino acids. J was trimmed by 8 bases and V by 6 bases; bases with no gene match: 8. The CDR3 is CASRTGGSLEKLFF. The DNA for the CDR3 is TGTGCCAGCAGAACAGGGGGGAGTTTGGAAAAACTGTTTTTT.

The V call is TRBV11-2, the J call TRBJ1-6; TRBD1 matches 8 bases. The CDR3 has 15 residues. The ends lost 5 bases at V and 5 bases at J; junction bases unmatched: 5. Germline V gene sequence: CDR1 SGHAT, CDR2 FQNNGV. The DNA for the CDR3 is TGTGCCAGCAGCCCGAACAGGGGGAATAATTCACCCCTCCACTTT. Translating it yields CASSPNRGNNSPLHF.

In its sample, this clonotype was seen many times. This sequence joins TRBV2 and TRBJ1-1; D is unclear. Germline lookup yields CDR1 SNHLY and CDR2 FYNNEI. This CDR3 comprises 13 residues. With 6 bases removed from V and 3 bases from J, the gap between germline ends came to 11 bases. The chain's CDR3 is CASRENRDTEAFF. The CDR3 DNA follows: TGTGCCAGCAGGGAAAACAGAGACACTGAAGCTTTCTTT. The full variable domain, its missing parts supplied by reference TRBV2 and TRBJ1-1, is EPEVTQTPSHQVTQMGQEVILRCVPISNHLYFYWYRQILGQKVEFLVSFYNNEISEKSEIFDDQFSVERPDGSNFTLKIRSTKLEDSAMYFCASRENRDTEAFFGQGTRLTVV.

In its sample, this clonotype was seen once. The chain employs TRBV29-1 and TRBJ1-5; possibly TRBD1 for D (6 bases). The CDR3 has 12 residues. Germline V lookup: CDR1 SQVTM, CDR2 ANQGSEA. V lost 7 bases and J lost 6, with 13 bases in between. In DNA, the CDR3 is TGCAGCGCTAGACAGGCGAGTCAGCCCCAGCATTTT. Translating it yields CSARQASQPQHF.

V gene TRBV24-1 combines with J gene TRBJ1-1; D remains ambiguous. V was clipped by 3 bases and J by 6 bases, with 10 bases between them. Germline lookup yields CDR1 KGHDR and CDR2 SFDVKD. The CDR3 has 13 amino acids. The CDR3 DNA is TGTGCCACCAGTGATACGATGAGCCCTGAAGCTTTCTTT. Its translation: CATSDTMSPEAFF.